This note documents a single T cell receptor beta chain sequence. What it binds is not known. The sample comes from a study of Graves' ophthalmopathy and Graves' hyperthyroidism. For the study at large: Before any treatment, peripheral blood was taken at the initial diagnosis. The study's findings and limits: Ophthalmopathy and stable hyperthyroidism were discriminated by a 13-signature model, with around 88% sensitivity and 81.08% specificity.

From RNA, the CDR3 regions of TCR beta chains were amplified and sequenced. HTBI primers were used in a first-round RT-PCR, which preceded a second-round multiplex PCR. TCRdb reanalysed the multiplex PCR reads using MiXCR and keeps one entry per CDR3 protein. Here the sample spans around 660,000 distinct CDR3 sequences, over 40% being singletons. Sequencing was performed on peripheral blood. The TCR comes from an adult man with Graves' ophthalmopathy.

The CDR3 nucleotides are TGTGCCAGCAGCCGGGGACTAGCGGGTCCAGATGAGCAGTTCTTC. Encoded protein: CASSRGLAGPDEQFF. The rearrangement joins TRBV7-7 to TRBJ2-1, with 12 positions matching TRBD2. Germline V CDR1 and CDR2: SSHAT, FNYEAQ (reference sequence). The CDR3 loop spans 15 amino acids. V lost 5 bases and J lost 8; bases outside the gene matches: 7.